This T cell receptor (beta chain) is from a study of cytomegalovirus exposure and HLA in healthy donors. Study-level results: Investigators reported 164 TCR beta chains as tied to cytomegalovirus. Reportedly, diagnosis of cytomegalovirus status by the classifier showed high specificity and sensitivity. In vitro testing confirmed a few CMV-associated chains as specific for CMV antigens.

Researchers ran the PCR with 60 Vbeta and 13 Jbeta primers. The method was immunoSEQ multiplex PCR; TCRdb's version includes in-frame clones alone and lacks a portion of them. The table includes 200,000 to 250,000 clones, almost 70% detected once. Germline CDR1 PRHDT, CDR2 FYEKMQ (reference sequence). This CDR3 comprises 18 residues. J lost 2 bases, V lost 1 base, and 3 bases had no gene match. For this clone: Its target is not known.

Specimen: PBMCs. The V call is TRBV13, the J call TRBJ2-3, with 16 bases lining up with TRBD2. The sequence came from a middle-aged man in good health and CMV-seropositive. The CDR3 DNA follows: TGTGCCAGCAGCTTAGCGGGACTAGCGGGGGGGAACACAGATACGCAGTATTTT. Translation gives CASSLAGLAGGNTDTQYF.